The rows below give T cell receptor beta chains drawn from one sample of a study of T-cell reconstitution after alpha-beta-depleted transplantation in children. TCRdb used MiXCR to reprocess the PCR reads, holding one entry per CDR3 protein. The sample includes about 200,000 distinct CDR3 sequences, approximately 8% of them seen just once. Sequences were derived from PBMCs, mostly from graft donor cells, sampled 360 days after TCRalphabeta/CD19-depleted stem cell transplant. These receptors came from a male patient aged 2 to 10 who had a stem cell transplant for acute myeloid leukemia, so the T cells may come from the graft donor. CDR3s include the opening cysteine and the closing phenylalanine or tryptophan. D genes are given only for firm matches. Rows may omit the clone size; those that give it use once, few, many or a size class.

J gene: TRBJ1-4
V gene: TRBV6-5
clone size: -
D gene: -
CDR3 DNA: TGTGCCAGCAGTTACTCAGGGAGTGCAACTAATGAAAAACTGTTTTTT
CDR3 protein: CASSYSGSATNEKLFF

J gene: TRBJ2-1
V gene: TRBV5-1
clone size: many
D gene: TRBD2
CDR3 DNA: TGCGCCAGCAGCTTAAGGGTAGCGGGGTATAATGAGCAGTTCTTC
CDR3 protein: CASSLRVAGYNEQFF

J gene: TRBJ2-2
V gene: TRBV5-1
clone size: -
D gene: TRBD2
CDR3 DNA: TGCGCCAGCAGCCAACAAGCGGGGGCGAACACCGGGGAGCTGTTTTTT
CDR3 protein: CASSQQAGANTGELFF

J gene: TRBJ2-1
V gene: TRBV5-1
clone size: -
D gene: TRBD2
CDR3 DNA: TGCGCCAGCAGCAGGACTAGCGGGGGGCTAAGCTCCTACAATGAGCAGTTCTTC
CDR3 protein: CASSRTSGGLSSYNEQFF

J gene: TRBJ2-1
V gene: TRBV20-1
clone size: many
D gene: -
CDR3 DNA: TGCAGTGCTAGAGATCGGAGGCAAAGCTCCTACAATGAGCAGTTCTTC
CDR3 protein: CSARDRRQSSYNEQFF

J gene: TRBJ2-5
V gene: TRBV7-9
clone size: -
D gene: -
CDR3 DNA: TGTGCCAGCAGCTTAAAGGGTTGGGGACCGAAACAAGAGACCCAGTACTTC
CDR3 protein: CASSLKGWGPKQETQYF

J gene: TRBJ2-1
V gene: TRBV29-1
clone size: many
D gene: TRBD2
CDR3 DNA: TGCAGCGTTGAGAGGACTAGCGTCTACAATGAGCAGTTCTTC
CDR3 protein: CSVERTSVYNEQFF

J gene: TRBJ2-5
V gene: TRBV5-1
clone size: many
D gene: -
CDR3 DNA: TGCGCCAGCAGCTCGACAGACGCCCAAGAGACCCAGTACTTC
CDR3 protein: CASSSTDAQETQYF

J gene: TRBJ2-1
V gene: TRBV20-1
clone size: few
D gene: TRBD2
CDR3 DNA: TGCAGTGCTAGTACTAGCGGGGGGGCCTACAATGAGCAGTTCTTC
CDR3 protein: CSASTSGGAYNEQFF

J gene: TRBJ1-4
V gene: TRBV20-1
clone size: few
D gene: TRBD1
CDR3 DNA: TGCAGTGCCAGGGGGTGGGGAACTAATGAAAAACTGTTTTTT
CDR3 protein: CSARGWGTNEKLFF

J gene: TRBJ2-1
V gene: TRBV29-1
clone size: many
D gene: TRBD2
CDR3 DNA: TGCAGCGTTGATAATCTAGCGGGACTGGACAATGAGCAGTTCTTC
CDR3 protein: CSVDNLAGLDNEQFF

J gene: TRBJ2-7
V gene: TRBV20-1
clone size: many
D gene: -
CDR3 DNA: TGCAGTGCTAGGCGCGGGAATAACCCCTACGAGCAGTACTTC
CDR3 protein: CSARRGNNPYEQYF

J gene: TRBJ1-5
V gene: TRBV10-3
clone size: -
D gene: TRBD1
CDR3 DNA: TGTGCCACCCGACAGGGGCTTAATCAGCCCCAGCATTTT
CDR3 protein: CATRQGLNQPQHF

J gene: TRBJ1-1
V gene: TRBV5-1
clone size: many
D gene: -
CDR3 DNA: TGCGCCAGCAGCTCCCTCTCGGGTACGGGGAACACTGAAGCTTTCTTT
CDR3 protein: CASSSLSGTGNTEAFF

J gene: TRBJ2-7
V gene: TRBV7-9
clone size: few
D gene: TRBD2
CDR3 DNA: TGTGCCAGCAGTTTAGGGACTAGCGGCGAGCAGTACTTC
CDR3 protein: CASSLGTSGEQYF

J gene: TRBJ2-2
V gene: TRBV7-3
clone size: many
D gene: -
CDR3 DNA: TGTGCCAGCAGCTCAGCGAACACCGGGGAGCTGTTTTTT
CDR3 protein: CASSSANTGELFF

J gene: TRBJ1-5
V gene: TRBV28
clone size: -
D gene: -
CDR3 DNA: TGTGCCAGCAGTCCGCAGTGGGGAAAGAGCAATCAGCCCCAGCATTTT
CDR3 protein: CASSPQWGKSNQPQHF

J gene: TRBJ1-5
V gene: TRBV7-9
clone size: many
D gene: -
CDR3 DNA: TGTGCCAGCAGCTTAACGGCAAATCAGCCCCAGCATTTT
CDR3 protein: CASSLTANQPQHF

J gene: TRBJ2-3
V gene: TRBV12-3/TRBV12-4
clone size: -
D gene: TRBD2
CDR3 DNA: TGTGCCAGCAGCCGACGGACTAGCGGACGCACAGATACGCAGTATTTT
CDR3 protein: CASSRRTSGRTDTQYF

J gene: TRBJ1-1
V gene: TRBV20-1
clone size: many
D gene: TRBD1
CDR3 DNA: TGCAGTGCTAGGGGGGGACAGGGGCGGACTGAAGCTTTCTTT
CDR3 protein: CSARGGQGRTEAFF

J gene: TRBJ2-5
V gene: TRBV29-1
clone size: many
D gene: -
CDR3 DNA: TGCAGCGTTGAAGACGGGCGGGACTACCAAGAGACCCAGTACTTC
CDR3 protein: CSVEDGRDYQETQYF

J gene: TRBJ1-5
V gene: TRBV18
clone size: many
D gene: TRBD1
CDR3 DNA: TGTGCCAGCTCACCTACCTGGCCGGGACAGAGCAATCAGCCCCAGCATTTT
CDR3 protein: CASSPTWPGQSNQPQHF

J gene: TRBJ1-2
V gene: TRBV20-1
clone size: -
D gene: TRBD1
CDR3 DNA: TGCAGTGCTAGGGACGCCGGGACAGCCTATGGCTACACCTTC
CDR3 protein: CSARDAGTAYGYTF

J gene: TRBJ2-4
V gene: TRBV4-3
clone size: -
D gene: TRBD2
CDR3 DNA: TGCGCCAGCAGCCCGGTAGCGGGAGGGCCTAGGGGATATTACTTC
CDR3 protein: CASSPVAGGPRGYYF

J gene: TRBJ2-2
V gene: TRBV20-1
clone size: few
D gene: TRBD2
CDR3 DNA: TGCAGTGCTAGACGGACTAGCGGGAGGGGTTATGGCACCGGGGAGCTGTTTTTT
CDR3 protein: CSARRTSGRGYGTGELFF

J gene: TRBJ2-5
V gene: TRBV11-1
clone size: many
D gene: TRBD1
CDR3 DNA: TGTGCCAGCAGCTTCCGCAGGGGGCCCTCAGAGACCCAGTACTTC
CDR3 protein: CASSFRRGPSETQYF

J gene: TRBJ2-5
V gene: TRBV20-1
clone size: few
D gene: -
CDR3 DNA: TGCAGTGCTAGGGGGGGGGCCATAGAGACCCAGTACTTC
CDR3 protein: CSARGGAIETQYF

J gene: TRBJ2-3
V gene: TRBV20-1
clone size: many
D gene: -
CDR3 DNA: TGCAGTGCTAGAGGGAACACAGATACGCAGTATTTT
CDR3 protein: CSARGNTDTQYF

J gene: TRBJ2-1
V gene: TRBV11-2
clone size: -
D gene: -
CDR3 DNA: TGTGCCAGCAGCCCGGGCAGTTTTTGGTCCTACAATGAGCAGTTCTTC
CDR3 protein: CASSPGSFWSYNEQFF

J gene: TRBJ2-1
V gene: TRBV12-3/TRBV12-4
clone size: -
D gene: -
CDR3 DNA: TGTGCCAGCAGTTTAGTCCGAGGCATTTACAATGAGCAGTTCTTC
CDR3 protein: CASSLVRGIYNEQFF

J gene: TRBJ2-7
V gene: TRBV20-1
clone size: -
D gene: TRBD2
CDR3 DNA: TGCAGTGCTAAAGGACTAGCGGGATTTCGCGAGCAGTACTTC
CDR3 protein: CSAKGLAGFREQYF

J gene: TRBJ2-1
V gene: TRBV6-2/TRBV6-3
clone size: many
D gene: TRBD2
CDR3 DNA: TGTGCCAGCAGTTACCCGTCGGGACTAGGTTTTGAGCAGTTCTTC
CDR3 protein: CASSYPSGLGFEQFF

J gene: TRBJ2-5
V gene: TRBV20-1
clone size: many
D gene: -
CDR3 DNA: TGCAGTGCTAGTCATCCCCACCAAGAGACCCAGTACTTC
CDR3 protein: CSASHPHQETQYF

J gene: TRBJ1-5
V gene: TRBV12-3/TRBV12-4
clone size: many
D gene: TRBD1
CDR3 DNA: TGTGCCAGCAGGTTGGGACAGGGGTCCTATAGCAATCAGCCCCAGCATTTT
CDR3 protein: CASRLGQGSYSNQPQHF

J gene: TRBJ2-7
V gene: TRBV20-1
clone size: -
D gene: TRBD1
CDR3 DNA: TGCAGTGCTAGAGATGGTGGGAAGGGGACAGGGTTGGACGAGCAGTACTTC
CDR3 protein: CSARDGGKGTGLDEQYF

J gene: TRBJ2-2
V gene: TRBV20-1
clone size: many
D gene: TRBD1
CDR3 DNA: TGCAGTGCTCAGACAGGGACAACCGGGGAGCTGTTTTTT
CDR3 protein: CSAQTGTTGELFF

J gene: TRBJ2-5
V gene: TRBV29-1
clone size: few
D gene: TRBD2
CDR3 DNA: TGCAGCGTTGAGAGGCTAGCGGGAGGTGAGACCCAGTACTTC
CDR3 protein: CSVERLAGGETQYF

J gene: TRBJ2-3
V gene: TRBV7-7
clone size: -
D gene: TRBD2
CDR3 DNA: TGTGCTAGCAGCATTCTAGCGGGGGATACGCAGTATTTT
CDR3 protein: CASSILAGDTQYF

J gene: TRBJ1-6
V gene: TRBV12-3/TRBV12-4
clone size: -
D gene: -
CDR3 DNA: TGTGCCAGCAGTTTTGGCGGCAGCTCCTATAATTCACCCCTCCACTTT
CDR3 protein: CASSFGGSSYNSPLHF

J gene: TRBJ2-3
V gene: TRBV3-1
clone size: -
D gene: TRBD1
CDR3 DNA: TGTGCCAGCAGCCAAGGGGACAGGGCTCCAGATACGCAGTATTTT
CDR3 protein: CASSQGDRAPDTQYF

J gene: TRBJ2-1
V gene: TRBV5-1
clone size: many
D gene: -
CDR3 DNA: TGCGCCAGCAGCTTGGGATTACTAACCCGCCTTAGGGTAGCGGCCTACAATGAGCAGTTCTTC
CDR3 protein: CASSLGLLTRLRVAAYNEQFF

J gene: TRBJ2-2
V gene: TRBV4-3
clone size: -
D gene: TRBD2
CDR3 DNA: TGCGCCACCTCCCGAATTGGTGGGGGGGCCGGGGAGCTGTTTTTT
CDR3 protein: CATSRIGGGAGELFF

J gene: TRBJ2-7
V gene: TRBV6-2/TRBV6-3
clone size: few
D gene: TRBD2
CDR3 DNA: TGTGCCAGCAGTTACTCTACTCGACTAGCGGGAGGCTCCTACGAGCAGTACTTC
CDR3 protein: CASSYSTRLAGGSYEQYF

J gene: TRBJ2-1
V gene: TRBV7-2
clone size: -
D gene: -
CDR3 DNA: TGTGCCAGCAGCCCTACCGGTGGCAGGCCCTACAATGAGCAGTTCTTC
CDR3 protein: CASSPTGGRPYNEQFF

J gene: TRBJ2-1
V gene: TRBV20-1
clone size: many
D gene: TRBD2
CDR3 DNA: TGCAGTGCTAGGCCACCGGGACTAGCGGAATACAATGAGCAGTTCTTC
CDR3 protein: CSARPPGLAEYNEQFF

J gene: TRBJ2-6
V gene: TRBV7-8
clone size: -
D gene: -
CDR3 DNA: TGTGCCAGCAGCTGGTACAGGTTCTCTGGGGCCAACGTCCTGACTTTC
CDR3 protein: CASSWYRFSGANVLTF

J gene: TRBJ2-7
V gene: TRBV10-3
clone size: -
D gene: TRBD2
CDR3 DNA: TGTGCCATCAGTGGAAGGACTAGTTACGAGCAGTACTTC
CDR3 protein: CAISGRTSYEQYF

J gene: TRBJ2-6
V gene: TRBV4-3
clone size: -
D gene: -
CDR3 DNA: TGCGCCAGCAGCCAAGAAAACTTCCGCTCTGGGGCCAACGTCCTGACTTTC
CDR3 protein: CASSQENFRSGANVLTF

J gene: TRBJ1-5
V gene: TRBV12-3/TRBV12-4
clone size: -
D gene: -
CDR3 DNA: TGTGCCAGCAGTAGGAACACCGGCGGGTTCAGCAATCAGCCCCAGCATTTT
CDR3 protein: CASSRNTGGFSNQPQHF

J gene: TRBJ2-2
V gene: TRBV29-1
clone size: -
D gene: -
CDR3 DNA: TGCAGCGTGCAGGATGTGAGACAGGTTAATACCGGGGAGCTGTTTTTT
CDR3 protein: CSVQDVRQVNTGELFF

J gene: TRBJ2-5
V gene: TRBV5-5
clone size: few
D gene: TRBD2
CDR3 DNA: TGTGCCAGCAACCCACTACTAGCGGGGACCCAGTACTTC
CDR3 protein: CASNPLLAGTQYF